One sample yielded the 16 T cell receptor beta chains listed below, sequenced in a study of T cell responses to AZD1222 COVID-19 vaccine. The data were produced by immunoSEQ multiplex PCR, yet TCRdb's version contains in-frame clones alone and is incomplete. The table records approximately 190,000 clones, roughly 93% of them present only once. The sequenced sample was peripheral blood, obtained on day 0 of AZD1222 vaccination. All receptors derive from an adult in good health.

This clone was seen only once. The chain employs TRBV5-1 and TRBJ1-3; D is ambiguous. Trimming cost V 0 bases and J 4 bases, with 5 bases left between them. This CDR3 is built from 13 residues. In germline, CDR1 is SGHRS, CDR2 YFSETQ. CDR3 bases: TGCGCCAGCAGCTTGGTAGGGGGAAACACCATATATTTT. This encodes CASSLVGGNTIYF.

The chain is built from TRBV19 and TRBJ1-2; D is unclear. The CDR3 runs 16 residues. CDR1 is LNHDA, CDR2 SQIVND, per germline (reference sequence). Between the trimmed V and J ends, which lost 6 bases and 13 bases, there was a span of 30 bases. The CDR3 DNA is TGTGCCAGTAGGCACGAATACACAGTTGTCGACCCCGGTAGCACCTTC. This gives the protein CASRHEYTVVDPGSTF.

V usage is TRBV29-1 and J usage is TRBJ2-3, with D unclear. Deletions cut 6 bases from V and 5 bases from J, with 12 bases between. The CDR3 is made up of 12 amino acids. Germline V gives CDR1 SQVTM, CDR2 ANQGSEA. This chain's CDR3 is CSVAPRGDTQYF. The DNA of the CDR3 is TGCAGCGTGGCCCCCCGTGGAGATACGCAGTATTTT.

V and J are TRBV11-2 and TRBJ2-2; D is undetermined. This CDR3 region has 12 residues. CDR1 is SGHAT, CDR2 FQNNGV, per germline. Trimming pared 1 base from V and 7 bases from J, leaving 4 bases between. The CDR3 loop reads CASSLAGGELFF. CDR3 nucleotide sequence: TGTGCCAGCAGCTTAGCGGGCGGGGAGCTGTTTTTT.

In its sample, this clone was seen once. The rearrangement joins TRBV14 to TRBJ2-7; TRBD2 is a possible D gene (6 bases). V was cut by 5 bases and J by 3 bases, with 23 bases left in between. In germline, CDR1 is SGHDN, CDR2 FVKESK. This CDR3 is 17 amino acids long. CDR3 coding DNA: TGTGCCAGCAGCTCCTACTCCCGGGGACTTGACAGCTACGAGCAGTACTTC. It yields the protein CASSSYSRGLDSYEQYF. Full variable domain (remainder filled in from reference TRBV14 and TRBJ2-7): EAGVTQFPSHSVIEKGQTVTLRCDPISGHDNLYWYRRVMGKEIKFLLHFVKESKQDESGMPNNRFLAERTGGTYSTLKVQPAELEDSGVYFCASSSYSRGLDSYEQYFGPGTRLTVT.

The chain couples TRBV5-4 to TRBJ2-7; TRBD2 aligns across 8 bases. Germline V CDR1 and CDR2: SGHNT, YYREEE (reference sequence). Trimming took 5 bases from V and 5 from J; bases not matched to a gene: 6. This CDR3 comprises 13 residues. The CDR3 reads CASRYAGGHEQYF. The CDR3 DNA follows: TGTGCCAGCAGATATGCGGGAGGTCACGAGCAGTACTTC. Together with reference TRBV5-4 and TRBJ2-7, the CDR3 gives the full variable domain: ETGVTQSPTHLIKTRGQQVTLRCSSQSGHNTVSWYQQALGQGPQFIFQYYREEENGRGNFPPRFSGLQFPNYSSELNVNALELDDSALYLCASRYAGGHEQYFGPGTRLTVT.

V and J are TRBV28 and TRBJ2-7, with TRBD2 matching 7 bases. Germline V gene data show CDR1 as MDHEN and CDR2 as SYDVKM. Losses at the gene ends were 5 bases for V and 3 bases for J; bases not matched to a gene: 7. CDR3 size: 14 residues. In nucleotides, the CDR3 is TGTGCCAGCAGTCTCCGACTAGCCCGCTACGAGCAGTACTTC. Its protein is CASSLRLARYEQYF.

The CDR3: CASSSGTVGYNEQFF. The CDR3 coding sequence is TGCGCCAGCAGCTCCGGGACTGTCGGCTACAATGAGCAGTTCTTC. The chain is built from TRBV5-1 and TRBJ2-1, with a tentative D call TRBD2 (6 bases). V lost 3 bases to trimming and J lost 3 bases, with 13 bases between them. CDR1 is SGHRS, CDR2 YFSETQ, per germline. The CDR3 runs to 15 residues.

This chain joins TRBV11-2 and TRBJ2-1; 11 nucleotides match TRBD2. Trimming took 6 bases from V and 3 from J; bases not matched to a gene: 4. CDR3 length: 15 amino acids. Per the germline V gene, CDR1 is SGHAT and CDR2 is FQNNGV. The DNA of the CDR3 is TGTGCCAGCAGGAGACTAGCGGGAAACTACAATGAGCAGTTCTTC. It is translated as CASRRLAGNYNEQFF.

The chain carries TRBV7-9 and TRBJ2-1; a possible D gene is TRBD2 (6 bases). Germline V CDR1 and CDR2: SEHNR, FQNEAQ (reference sequence). The CDR3 is 16 residues long. Trimming stripped 11 bases from V and 2 bases from J, with 22 bases between. The CDR3 reads CASGGGGGKAYNEQFF. DNA for the CDR3: TGTGCCTCAGGAGGAGGCGGCGGGAAGGCCTACAATGAGCAGTTCTTC.

The genes are TRBV2 and TRBJ2-7; unclear D gene. Germline V gene lookup returns CDR1 SNHLY and CDR2 FYNNEI. V lost 1 base and J 1 base, leaving 14 bases between the germline ends. The CDR3 runs 16 residues. CDR3 DNA sequence: TGTGCCAGCAGTGAAGAAGGGCTAGTTCCTTCCTACGAGCAGTACTTC. Amino acid sequence: CASSEEGLVPSYEQYF.

This chain connects TRBV24-1 to TRBJ2-5, with D perhaps matching TRBD2 (6 bases). V was pared by 0 bases and J by 3 bases, with 22 bases between. CDR3 size: 19 residues. The germline CDR1 and CDR2 sequences are KGHDR and SFDVKD. The CDR3 region has the DNA TGTGCCACCAGTGATTTGCACTTCCGTGCCGAGGACTATGAAGAGACCCAGTACTTC. This gives the protein CATSDLHFRAEDYEETQYF.

The chain recombines TRBV5-6 with TRBJ2-1; perhaps TRBD1 as D (6 bases). The germline V gene encodes CDR1 SGHDT and CDR2 YYEEEE. This CDR3 region has 12 residues. V was clipped by 2 bases and J by 8 bases, with 8 bases between them. The CDR3 nucleotides read TGTGCCAGCAGCTTACAGGGCTATGAGCAGTTCTTC. Encoded protein: CASSLQGYEQFF.

The chain employs TRBV2 and TRBJ2-5, with 7 bases lining up with TRBD2. Germline CDR1 SNHLY, CDR2 FYNNEI. V shed 5 bases, J shed 5 bases, and the junction held 5 bases outside the gene matches. The CDR3 extends over 13 amino acids. The CDR3 spells CASSRLAQETQYF. In DNA, the CDR3 is TGTGCCAGCAGTCGACTAGCACAGGAGACCCAGTACTTC.

J is TRBJ2-7 and V is TRBV5-4; D ambiguous. The V gene lost 1 base and the J gene lost 3 bases, with 14 bases spanning the gap. The CDR3 has 15 amino acids. Germline-derived CDR1 and CDR2 are SGHNT and YYREEE (reference sequence). This CDR3 reads CASSLSASTNYEQYF. As DNA, the CDR3 is TGTGCCAGCAGCTTGAGTGCTTCGACCAACTACGAGCAGTACTTC. Filled out from reference TRBV5-4 and TRBJ2-7, the complete variable domain reads ETGVTQSPTHLIKTRGQQVTLRCSSQSGHNTVSWYQQALGQGPQFIFQYYREEENGRGNFPPRFSGLQFPNYSSELNVNALELDDSALYLCASSLSASTNYEQYFGPGTRLTVT.

The V and J genes are TRBV7-8 and TRBJ1-6, with 9 nucleotides matching TRBD1. In germline, CDR1 is SGHVS, CDR2 FQNEAQ. V was clipped by 5 bases and J by 10 bases; unmatched bases: 6. This CDR3 spans 14 amino acids. The CDR3 DNA sequence: TGTGCCAGCAGCACAGGGGGCGCCGGATCACCCCTCCACTTT. It specifies CASSTGGAGSPLHF.